The 26 T cell receptor beta chains reported below all come from one sample, sequenced in a study of graft-versus-host responses after intestinal transplantation. Their antigens remain unidentified. Clones were sequenced by immunoSEQ multiplex PCR, and TCRdb holds only the in-frame ones, with some missing. Among roughly 90,000 clones listed, about 88% were seen once. Sample: unstimulated CD4+ T cells sorted from spleen or lymph node cells, taken before transplant. The receptor set was obtained from a human donor who was the organ donor for an intestinal transplant.

The chain is built from TRBV19 and TRBJ1-2, with unresolved D. Germline lookup yields CDR1 LNHDA and CDR2 SQIVND (reference sequence). Trimming left V 6 bases short and J 3 bases short, with 17 bases between. The CDR3 totals 15 residues. DNA for the CDR3: TGTGCCAGTAGGGTACCTAGGGAGTTGGACTATGGCTACACCTTC. Residues: CASRVPRELDYGYTF. Full variable domain (remainder filled in from reference TRBV19 and TRBJ1-2): DGGITQSPKYLFRKEGQNVTLSCEQNLNHDAMYWYRQDPGQGLRLIYYSQIVNDFQKGDIAEGYSVSREKKESFPLTVTSAQKNPTAFYLCASRVPRELDYGYTFGSGTRLTVV.

The chain couples TRBV2 to TRBJ2-2; 8 bases line up with TRBD2. This CDR3 is 15 amino acids long. Germline-derived CDR1 and CDR2 are SNHLY and FYNNEI. V lost 4 bases and J lost 5; bases outside the gene matches: 6. This CDR3 is CASSVLPGGTGELFF. The CDR3 bases are TGTGCCAGCAGTGTGCTTCCGGGGGGGACCGGGGAGCTGTTTTTT.

The chain couples TRBV5-1 to TRBJ2-2; no definite D call. Germline values: CDR1 SGHRS, CDR2 YFSETQ. V lost 4 bases and J 5 bases, leaving 15 bases between the germline ends. This CDR3 comprises 15 residues. The CDR3 protein is CASSTLSVVTGELFF. DNA of the CDR3: TGCGCCAGCAGCACCTTATCGGTAGTGACCGGGGAGCTGTTTTTT.

The V call is TRBV2, the J call TRBJ2-7; perhaps TRBD2 as D (5 bases). This CDR3 is 15 amino acids long. CDR1 and CDR2 (germline): SNHLY, FYNNEI. V was shortened by 5 bases and J by 3 bases, with 17 bases between the two germline ends. The CDR3 region has the DNA TGTGCCAGCAGTCCCCTGGAGGCGGAGAGCTACGAGCAGTACTTC. Residues: CASSPLEAESYEQYF.

The J gene is TRBJ2-3, the V gene TRBV10-3, with 15 bases identical to TRBD2. Trimming removed 3 bases from V and 6 bases from J; junction bases left unmatched: 4. CDR3 length equals 16 residues. Germline CDR1 and CDR2: ENHRY and SYGVKD. The CDR3 spells CAISDRGLAGGDTQYF. CDR3 sequence (DNA): TGTGCCATCAGTGACCGTGGACTAGCGGGGGGGGATACGCAGTATTTT.

CDR3 sequence: CASRKGLAGGWYNEQFF. CDR3 sequence (DNA): TGTGCCAGCAGGAAGGGACTAGCGGGAGGGTGGTACAATGAGCAGTTCTTC. The chain uses TRBV28 and TRBJ2-1, with 16 bases aligning to TRBD2. From germline, CDR1 is MDHEN and CDR2 SYDVKM. The CDR3 has 17 residues. J gave up 4 bases and V 6 bases, and 6 bases lay outside the gene matches. The variable domain in full, completed from reference TRBV28 and TRBJ2-1, reads DVKVTQSSRYLVKRTGEKVFLECVQDMDHENMFWYRQDPGLGLRLIYFSYDVKMKEKGDIPEGYSVSREKKERFSLILESASTNQTSMYLCASRKGLAGGWYNEQFFGPGTRLTVL.

The chain is built from TRBV7-9 and TRBJ2-1, with 7 bases matching TRBD1. This CDR3 is 16 amino acids long. Germline loops: CDR1 SEHNR, CDR2 FQNEAQ (reference sequence). The V gene end was trimmed by 5 bases and the J gene end by 8 bases; junction bases not matched to a gene: 15. The chain's CDR3 is CASSRPDRVQRDEQFF. The CDR3 region has the DNA TGTGCCAGCAGCCGCCCAGACAGGGTTCAAAGGGATGAGCAGTTCTTC.

Concerning this clone itself: Sequence at one end of the junction differs from germline and may be a read error. Other nucleotide sequences from this sample produce the same CDR3. This chain connects TRBV7-3 to TRBJ2-7; the D is unclear. The CDR3 extends over 13 amino acids. Germline V gene data show CDR1 as SGHTA and CDR2 as FQGTGA. The CDR3 protein is CASSLSRFYEQYF. The CDR3 coding sequence is TGCGCCAGCAGCTTATCGCGCTTCTACGAGCAGTACTTC.

The chain carries TRBV4-3 and TRBJ2-2, with D possibly matching TRBD2 (6 bases). With 4 bases removed from V and 8 bases from J, the gap between germline ends came to 11 bases. Germline CDR1 LGHNA, CDR2 YSLEER. The CDR3 covers 13 residues. CDR3 loop: CASSLAVLGELFF. For the CDR3, the DNA is TGCGCCAGCAGCCTAGCGGTCCTAGGGGAGCTGTTTTTT.

J is TRBJ2-7 and V is TRBV7-2; 10 nucleotides align to TRBD2. V dropped 8 bases and J dropped 6; count of bases not matched to a gene: 16. The V gene's germline CDR1 is SGHTA and CDR2 FQGNSA. The CDR3 length is 16 residues. CDR3 residues: CASRQRGGGPTAEQYF. For the CDR3, the DNA is TGTGCCAGCCGTCAGCGGGGGGGAGGGCCTACGGCCGAGCAGTACTTC. The full variable domain, rest sourced from reference TRBV7-2 and TRBJ2-7, is GAGVSQSPSNKVTEKGKDVELRCDPISGHTALYWYRQSLGQGLEFLIYFQGNSAPDKSGLPSDRFSAERTGGSVSTLTIQRTQQEDSAVYLCASRQRGGGPTAEQYFGPGTRLTVT.

Here the CDR3 reads CASSGLAGVRREQYF. In DNA form, the CDR3 reads TGTGCCAGCAGTGGACTAGCGGGAGTCCGTCGGGAGCAGTACTTC. The chain combines TRBV28 with TRBJ2-7, with 13 positions matching TRBD2. V was pared by 5 bases and J by 7 bases, with 8 bases of the junction left unmatched. This CDR3 has 15 residues. Germline V gene data show CDR1 as MDHEN and CDR2 as SYDVKM. The whole variable domain, filled in from reference TRBV28 and TRBJ2-7, reads DVKVTQSSRYLVKRTGEKVFLECVQDMDHENMFWYRQDPGLGLRLIYFSYDVKMKEKGDIPEGYSVSREKKERFSLILESASTNQTSMYLCASSGLAGVRREQYFGPGTRLTVT.

DNA for the CDR3: TGTGCCAGCAGCGCTCTGGGACTAGCGGGGACAGATACGCAGTATTTT. This encodes CASSALGLAGTDTQYF. The chain employs TRBV9 and TRBJ2-3, with TRBD2 matching 13 bases. This CDR3 contains 16 residues. V lost 3 bases to trimming and J lost 3 bases; unmatched junction nucleotides: 4. Germline V CDR1 and CDR2: SGDLS, YYNGEE.

The DNA for the CDR3 is TGTGCCATCAGTGAGGATCACCCGACAGCTGGGGCCAACGTCCTGACTTTC. Protein sequence: CAISEDHPTAGANVLTF. The chain has TRBV10-3 and TRBJ2-6; a weak D match, TRBD1 (5 bases). The CDR3 contains 17 residues. The V end lost 2 bases, the J end lost 2 bases, and 13 bases lay between the germline ends. Germline V gene lookup returns CDR1 ENHRY and CDR2 SYGVKD.

The chain combines TRBV4-1 with TRBJ2-7; TRBD1 matches at 7 bases. The germline V gene encodes CDR1 MGHRA and CDR2 YSYEKL. The CDR3 covers 16 residues. V was pared by 1 base and J by 4 bases, with 10 bases of the junction left unmatched. The DNA of the CDR3 is TGCGCCAGCAGCCAAGCTTGGCCAGGGGGATTATACGAGCAGTACTTC. Amino acid sequence: CASSQAWPGGLYEQYF.

The rearrangement links TRBV11-2 to TRBJ2-7, with 13 bases matching TRBD2. Germline assignment: CDR1 SGHAT and CDR2 FQNNGV. This CDR3 has 15 residues. Losses at the gene ends were 5 bases for V and 2 bases for J; bases not matched to a gene: 3. CDR3: CASSPGLAGAYEQYF. The CDR3 DNA reads TGTGCCAGCAGCCCTGGACTAGCGGGGGCCTACGAGCAGTACTTC.

The chain has TRBV5-1 and TRBJ1-2; D not certain. CDR1 is SGHRS and CDR2 is YFSETQ in the germline V gene. The ends were cut back, 6 bases at V and 4 bases at J, with 22 bases in the middle. This CDR3 spans 16 amino acids. The CDR3: CASKSSGRQSLYGYTF. The CDR3 DNA sequence: TGCGCCAGCAAATCTTCTGGGAGGCAATCTCTCTATGGCTACACCTTC.

This clone showed up just once. The chain employs TRBV2 and TRBJ2-7, with a tentative D call TRBD1 (6 bases). Germline V gene lookup returns CDR1 SNHLY and CDR2 FYNNEI. This CDR3 has 12 amino acids. The V end lost 8 bases, the J end lost 6 bases, and 14 bases lay between the germline ends. Here the CDR3 DNA reads TGTGCCAGCGGGCAGGGGACCGCCGAGCAGTACTTC. Translated, it gives CASGQGTAEQYF.

The CDR3: CASSLSGVGNTIYF. The CDR3 DNA reads TGTGCCAGCAGTTTATCAGGGGTTGGAAACACCATATATTTT. The V and J genes are TRBV27 and TRBJ1-3; D perhaps matches TRBD1 (5 bases). Trimming took off 0 bases at V and 3 bases at J, with 6 bases between the two ends. CDR3 length: 14 residues. The germline V gene encodes CDR1 MNHEY and CDR2 SMNVEV (reference sequence).

The CDR3, as DNA: TGCGCCAGCAGCTCGACCGGGACAGGATCCTACGAGCAGTACTTC. Its protein product is CASSSTGTGSYEQYF. This chain joins TRBV5-1 and TRBJ2-7; 8 bases are shared with TRBD1. The germline CDR1 and CDR2 sequences are SGHRS and YFSETQ. V lost 3 bases to trimming and J lost 1 base; unmatched junction nucleotides: 6. The CDR3 extends over 15 amino acids.

This chain joins TRBV11-1 and TRBJ2-2; 7 bases line up with TRBD2. The CDR3 runs 16 residues. Germline CDR1 and CDR2: SGHAT and FQDESV (reference sequence). V shed 5 bases and J 7 bases; nucleotides not matched to a gene: 13. The CDR3 spells CASSPSPGGHFGELFF. CDR3 nucleotide sequence: TGTGCCAGCAGCCCCTCCCCGGGGGGTCATTTCGGGGAGCTGTTTTTT.

The V and J genes are TRBV11-2 and TRBJ2-3; D is possibly TRBD1 (6 bases). The V end was cut by 5 bases, the J end by 4 bases, with 16 bases between. The CDR3 extends over 15 amino acids. Germline V gives CDR1 SGHAT, CDR2 FQNNGV. In DNA form, the CDR3 reads TGTGCCAGCAGCCGAACAGGGAATCGGCCAGATACGCAGTATTTT. It is translated as CASSRTGNRPDTQYF.

CDR3 coding DNA: TGTGCCAGCAGTACCCGACGGACAGCGAACACTGAAGCTTTCTTT. Its translation: CASSTRRTANTEAFF. The V and J genes are TRBV6-5 and TRBJ1-1, with D tentatively TRBD1 (6 bases). The CDR3 runs 15 residues. V lost 5 bases and J 1 base, leaving 14 bases between the germline ends. Germline loops: CDR1 MNHEY, CDR2 SVGAGI.

The chain combines TRBV30 with TRBJ1-2; 7 nucleotides line up with TRBD1. Germline-derived CDR1 and CDR2 are GTSNPN and SVGIG (reference sequence). The CDR3 runs 13 residues. V trimming: 1 base; J trimming: 6 bases; junction bases outside the gene matches: 5. The CDR3 here is CAWSGGTENGYTF. The CDR3 DNA reads TGTGCCTGGAGTGGTGGGACAGAGAATGGCTACACCTTC.

The chain joins TRBV7-8 to TRBJ2-1; 14 bases match TRBD2. The CDR3 loop spans 16 amino acids. V shed 2 bases, J shed 7 bases, and the junction held 4 bases outside the gene matches. CDR1 is SGHVS, CDR2 FQNEAQ, per germline. Here the CDR3 reads CASSLRGLAGGNEQFF. CDR3 in DNA: TGTGCCAGCAGCTTACGTGGACTAGCGGGAGGTAATGAGCAGTTCTTC. Full variable domain (remainder filled in from reference TRBV7-8 and TRBJ2-1): GAGVSQSPRYKVAKRGQDVALRCDPISGHVSLFWYQQALGQGPEFLTYFQNEAQLDKSGLPSDRFFAERPEGSVSTLKIQRTQQEDSAVYLCASSLRGLAGGNEQFFGPGTRLTVL.

The chain employs TRBV4-1 and TRBJ2-5; D unresolved. Germline assignment: CDR1 MGHRA and CDR2 YSYEKL. The V end lost 6 bases, the J end lost 0 bases, and 14 bases lay between the germline ends. The CDR3 has 15 amino acids. In DNA form, the CDR3 reads TGCGCCAGCAGGCAAAACACCCTGTACCAAGAGACCCAGTACTTC. Translation gives CASRQNTLYQETQYF.

The genes are TRBV7-2 and TRBJ2-7; D uncertain. Germline V lookup: CDR1 SGHTA, CDR2 FQGNSA. The CDR3 is 15 amino acids. V lost 1 base and J lost 3, with 13 bases in between. The chain's CDR3 is CASSLVVGLNYEQYF. In DNA, the CDR3 is TGTGCCAGCAGCTTAGTGGTGGGCTTGAACTACGAGCAGTACTTC.